The T cell receptor (beta chain) under discussion was sequenced for a study of blood T cell repertoires in COVID-19 (dated by TCRdb to 2020 to 2021). General notes on the study: Collaborator samples came from the United States, Italy and Spain and covered acute and convalescent phases of COVID-19. The prospective study material was composed of cDNA or gDNA derived from T cells, B-cell-depleted T cells, or PBMCs. Subjects who had been exposed to COVID-19, were actively infected with it, or had recovered from it provided the deeply sampled blood TCRbeta repertoires that made up the dataset. A freely available public database, intended as a resource for researchers studying the immune response to SARS-CoV-2, is where the repertoires were released. The samples were drawn from the first 160 participants of the ongoing ImmuneRACE study and from 1,254 subjects provided by 6 global collaborators. The sample metadata nearly always contained a de-identified subject ID, COVID-19 status, age in years and sex. Where HLA class I and class II types were available, the types were taken from metadata supplied by the sample provider, not from assay-based typing. Overall study outcomes, separate from this receptor: How much clinical and demographic metadata was included differed by source and by participant, and the metadata was provided uncurated.

Enrolling through a virtual design, the prospective study's participants ranged in age from roughly 18 to 95 years and lived across roughly 24 United States geographic areas. In the prospective study, cohorts were assigned on the basis of participant-reported clinical history obtained from a screening survey and a study questionnaire. Each participant in the prospective study had whole blood, serum and a nasopharyngeal or oropharyngeal swab collected by mobile phlebotomists. Additional blood draws and questionnaires over an approximately two-month period could optionally be provided by prospective study participants. Prospective study blood samples were shipped either frozen or at room temperature before DNA extraction. For CDR1 and CDR2, the germline V gene (reference sequence) lists MNHEY and SMNVEV. Measured from the cysteine to the phenylalanine, the CDR3 is 14 residues long. Kept here is only the CDR3 DNA, which spans 42 bases and is read in frame from base 1. V lost 2 bases and J lost 8 bases; the stretch between them is 15 bases long.

The immunoSEQ Assay, a bias-controlled multiplex PCR, was used to amplify TCRbeta CDR3 regions from genomic DNA. The published analysis was carried out like this. The number of nucleated cells in each sample was estimated from the amplification of reference gene primers within the assay. To quantify the absolute abundance of each unique TCRbeta CDR3 rearrangement, sequence reads were collapsed and filtered. Productive Simpson clonality was computed per sample as the square root of Simpson's diversity index over productive rearrangements. As stored in TCRdb, this immuneACCESS dataset retains in-frame rearrangements with V and J assigned. A fraction of the clones does not appear; measured against another copy, unresolved V genes explain less than half of the discrepancy, and the remainder lacks a known reason. The D gene and trimming were derived from the DNA, and the V and J assignments and clone size from that table. For this sample there are approximately 450,000 clones; roughly 85% appear just once. The ten largest clones represent around 1.8% of the sample.

A word on this clone: Its antigen has not been determined. No per-base quality is available; no much larger clone lies one base away.

This receptor was obtained from a woman under 30 with acute COVID-19. Material: PBMCs or T cells enriched from blood (not recorded which). Rearrangement joined TRBV27 to TRBJ1-2; D gene: possibly TRBD1, on 5 matching bases. The bases are TGTGCCAGCAGTTTAAACCGGGCAGGGTGGGGCTACACCTTC. Its protein is CASSLNRAGWGYTF.